This passage covers 25 T cell receptor beta chains from one sample sequenced in a study of blood T cell repertoires in COVID-19. Clones were sequenced by immunoSEQ multiplex PCR, and TCRdb holds only the in-frame ones, with some missing. The sample yields about 270,000 clones, approximately 92% seen once. Sequenced material: PBMCs or T cells enriched from blood (not recorded which). The receptors were gathered from a woman aged 18-35 years who had recovered from COVID-19.

The rearrangement uses TRBV28 and TRBJ1-5; D is unclear. CDR1 is MDHEN, CDR2 SYDVKM, per germline. The CDR3 has 15 residues. The V and J ends lost 1 base and 4 bases respectively, with 11 bases between them. CDR3 region: CASSLSAAWNQPQHF. The CDR3, as DNA: TGTGCCAGCAGTTTATCCGCGGCCTGGAATCAGCCCCAGCATTTT.

In DNA, the CDR3 is TGCGCCAGCAGCTTGGAGGGAGCATTTCAGCCCCAGCATTTT. As protein: CASSLEGAFQPQHF. This rearrangement joins TRBV5-1 to TRBJ1-5; no clear D. Germline-derived CDR1 and CDR2 are SGHRS and YFSETQ. Trimming took 0 bases from V and 6 from J, leaving 10 bases between them. CDR3 length equals 14 residues. Filled out from reference TRBV5-1 and TRBJ1-5, the complete variable domain reads KAGVTQTPRYLIKTRGQQVTLSCSPISGHRSVSWYQQTPGQGLQFLFEYFSETQRNKGNFPGRFSGRQFSNSRSEMNVSTLELGDSALYLCASSLEGAFQPQHFGDGTRLSIL.

The chain carries TRBV11-3 and TRBJ2-1, with TRBD2 as a possible D gene (6 bases). CDR3 length: 11 amino acids. CDR1 and CDR2 (germline): SGHNT, YENEEA. V was cut by 8 bases and J by 9 bases, with 11 bases left in between. CDR3 sequence: CASAGRGEQFF. CDR3 bases: TGTGCCAGCGCCGGGCGGGGTGAGCAGTTCTTC.

The rearrangement joins TRBV15 to TRBJ2-3; tentative D call: TRBD2 (5 bases). V was cut by 9 bases and J by 0 bases, with 13 bases left in between. CDR3 length: 14 residues. Germline CDR1 reads LNHNV; CDR2 reads YYDKDF (reference sequence). CDR3 bases: TGTGCCACAGGACTGGCGGCTAGCACAGATACGCAGTATTTT. Encoded protein: CATGLAASTDTQYF.

The chain combines TRBV10-3 with TRBJ1-6; tentatively, D is TRBD1 (5 bases). Trimming took off 3 bases at V and 9 bases at J, with 15 bases between the two ends. Germline V gene lookup returns CDR1 ENHRY and CDR2 SYGVKD. The length of the CDR3 is 15 residues. In nucleotides, the CDR3 is TGTGCCATCAGTGATGTAGGGGCTCCTAGTTCACCCCTCCACTTT. This sequence encodes CAISDVGAPSSPLHF.

This clone was found once. V is TRBV28 and J is TRBJ1-4; weak D call: TRBD1 (6 bases). The CDR3 extends over 13 amino acids. The ends were cut back, 6 bases at V and 7 bases at J, with 12 bases in the middle. CDR1 and CDR2 from the germline V gene are MDHEN and SYDVKM. Here the CDR3 reads CASSQGMGEKLFF. The CDR3 DNA reads TGTGCCAGCAGCCAGGGGATGGGTGAAAAACTGTTTTTT.

The rearrangement joins TRBV19 to TRBJ2-5; 9 bases are shared with TRBD1. Unmatched junction bases numbered 11, after V lost 2 bases and J lost 4 bases. CDR3 length equals 17 residues. Per the germline V gene, CDR1 is LNHDA and CDR2 is SQIVND (reference sequence). CDR3 loop: CASSISPGQGPLETQYF. CDR3 bases: TGTGCCAGTAGTATAAGTCCGGGACAGGGACCATTAGAGACCCAGTACTTC.

The chain has TRBV4-1 and TRBJ1-2, with 12 nucleotides matching TRBD1. The CDR3 is 16 residues long. V trimming: 6 bases; J trimming: 4 bases; junction bases outside the gene matches: 9. Germline V gives CDR1 MGHRA, CDR2 YSYEKL. This CDR3 reads CASRKPGQGAGYGYTF. Here the CDR3 DNA reads TGCGCCAGCAGAAAACCGGGACAGGGGGCTGGCTATGGCTACACCTTC.

The genes are TRBV5-1 and TRBJ2-1, with a possible D match to TRBD2 (6 bases). The CDR3 totals 16 residues. V was trimmed by 1 base and J by 0 bases, leaving 11 bases between them. Germline lookup yields CDR1 SGHRS and CDR2 YFSETQ. CDR3 bases: TGCGCCAGCAGCTTGCAGGGCGGGAACTCCTACAATGAGCAGTTCTTC. Translated, it gives CASSLQGGNSYNEQFF.

The V call is TRBV5-4, the J call TRBJ1-6; a weak D match, TRBD1 (6 bases). CDR1 is SGHNT and CDR2 is YYREEE in the germline V gene (reference sequence). V lost 2 bases, J lost 5 bases, and 8 bases lay in between. The CDR3 runs to 14 residues. CDR3 sequence (DNA): TGTGCCAGCAGCTTACCAGGGGATAATTCACCCCTCCACTTT. Translating it yields CASSLPGDNSPLHF. Together with reference TRBV5-4 and TRBJ1-6, the CDR3 gives the full variable domain: ETGVTQSPTHLIKTRGQQVTLRCSSQSGHNTVSWYQQALGQGPQFIFQYYREEENGRGNFPPRFSGLQFPNYSSELNVNALELDDSALYLCASSLPGDNSPLHFGNGTRLTVT.

This chain connects TRBV11-3 to TRBJ2-5, with a possible D match to TRBD2 (6 bases). Germline lookup yields CDR1 SGHNT and CDR2 YENEEA. CDR3 length equals 14 residues. V lost 5 bases, J lost 5 bases, and 15 bases lay in between. For the CDR3, the DNA is TGTGCCAGCAGCCAGGGACTCGCGGAGGAGACCCAGTACTTC. Translated: CASSQGLAEETQYF.

The chain couples TRBV5-5 to TRBJ1-1, with a possible D match to TRBD1 (5 bases). Germline values: CDR1 SGHKS, CDR2 YYEKEE (reference sequence). Trimming cost V 6 bases and J 5 bases, with 20 bases left between them. This CDR3 spans 15 amino acids. The CDR3 sequence is CASINRGDAGTEAFF. Written as DNA, the CDR3 is TGTGCCAGCATCAACCGGGGGGATGCGGGGACTGAAGCTTTCTTT.

The gene calls are TRBV10-1 and TRBJ1-2; perhaps TRBD1 as D (6 bases). V lost 2 bases and J lost 4, with 11 bases in between. The CDR3 contains 14 residues. The V gene's germline CDR1 is WNHNN and CDR2 SYGVQD (reference sequence). The CDR3 protein is CASSETGTSYGYTF. The CDR3 DNA reads as TGCGCCAGCAGTGAGACAGGGACGTCCTATGGCTACACCTTC.

The chain employs TRBV10-3 and TRBJ1-2; maybe TRBD1 (6 bases). Germline V lookup: CDR1 ENHRY, CDR2 SYGVKD. The CDR3 sequence is 14 residues long. The germline V and J ends were trimmed by 8 bases and 6 bases, with 19 bases remaining between them. Here the CDR3 DNA reads TGTGCCATCCGTACCGACCAGGGGAGGGATGGCTACACCTTC. Protein: CAIRTDQGRDGYTF.

V gene TRBV5-5 combines with J gene TRBJ1-6; TRBD1 matches 7 bases. The CDR3 consists of 16 residues. Germline lookup yields CDR1 SGHKS and CDR2 YYEKEE (reference sequence). Germline trimming cut 6 bases from V and 6 bases from J; bases unmatched to any gene: 12. CDR3 bases: TGTGCCAGCACTTCCGGGACAGCGGCTGTTAATTCACCCCTCCACTTT. Amino acids: CASTSGTAAVNSPLHF.

This clone occurred once. The chain joins TRBV19 to TRBJ1-5; D not certain. The CDR3 covers 13 residues. Germline-derived CDR1 and CDR2 are LNHDA and SQIVND (reference sequence). V lost 3 bases to trimming and J lost 9 bases, with 12 bases between them. CDR3 coding DNA: TGTGCCAGTAGTATGGAGGGTCCCCGGCCCCAGCATTTT. Translated, it gives CASSMEGPRPQHF.

This chain connects TRBV19 to TRBJ1-2; D is unclear. With 4 bases removed from V and 8 bases from J, the gap between germline ends came to 17 bases. From germline, CDR1 is LNHDA and CDR2 SQIVND (reference sequence). The CDR3 has 14 amino acids. DNA of the CDR3: TGTGCCAGTAGTACCCCCAGTGTACCATGGGGCTACACCTTC. Protein: CASSTPSVPWGYTF.

The CDR3 bases are TGTGCCAGCAGCTCTAGCGGGGGGTTCACAGATACGCAGTATTTT. Its translation: CASSSSGGFTDTQYF. This rearrangement joins TRBV9 to TRBJ2-3, with 11 bases matching TRBD2. The CDR3 is made up of 15 amino acids. The ends lost 4 bases at V and 2 bases at J; junction bases unmatched: 3. Per germline, CDR1 SGDLS and CDR2 YYNGEE.

The chain combines TRBV19 with TRBJ1-5; perhaps TRBD1 as D (6 bases). V gave up 0 bases and J gave up 4 bases, with 10 bases separating them. Germline V gene sequence: CDR1 LNHDA, CDR2 SQIVND (reference sequence). This CDR3 is built from 15 residues. The CDR3 loop is CASSIDRGGNQPQHF. CDR3 in DNA: TGTGCCAGTAGTATAGATCGAGGGGGTAATCAGCCCCAGCATTTT.

The chain employs TRBV12-3 or TRBV12-4 and TRBJ2-7, with 8 bases identical to TRBD1. The ends lost 6 bases at V and 3 bases at J; junction bases unmatched: 4. This CDR3 contains 13 residues. CDR3 coding DNA: TGTGCCAGCAGGTACACAGGGGGCTACGAGCAGTACTTC. It encodes CASRYTGGYEQYF.

The chain recombines TRBV27 with TRBJ2-7; D might be TRBD2 (6 bases). V was clipped by 3 bases and J by 0 bases, with 12 bases between them. The CDR3 totals 15 residues. In germline, CDR1 is MNHEY, CDR2 SMNVEV (reference sequence). The CDR3 protein is CASSLEASDSYEQYF. Written as DNA, the CDR3 is TGTGCCAGCAGTTTGGAGGCTAGCGACTCCTACGAGCAGTACTTC.

This clone was recorded once. The V call is TRBV3-1 (or the pseudogene TRBV3-2), the J call TRBJ1-2; D is perhaps TRBD1 (5 bases). Germline V gene data show CDR1 as LGHDT and CDR2 as YNNKEL (reference sequence). The CDR3 loop spans 15 amino acids. Trimming took 0 bases from V and 4 from J, leaving 12 bases between them. The CDR3 sequence: CASSQEGEGSYGYTF. The DNA of the CDR3 is TGTGCCAGCAGCCAAGAAGGGGAAGGTTCCTATGGCTACACCTTC.

CDR3: CASGRYGREQYF. The CDR3 DNA follows: TGTGCCAGCGGGAGGTACGGACGCGAGCAGTACTTC. The gene calls are TRBV6-5 and TRBJ2-7; possible D gene TRBD2, 6 bases. V gave up 8 bases and J gave up 6 bases, with 14 bases separating them. The CDR3 has 12 amino acids. The germline V gene has CDR1 MNHEY and CDR2 SVGAGI.

This rearrangement joins TRBV5-1 to TRBJ1-2; no definite D call. The CDR3 runs 13 residues. The ends were cut back, 0 bases at V and 0 bases at J, with 3 bases in the middle. The germline V gene has CDR1 SGHRS and CDR2 YFSETQ. CDR3 protein: CASSLATNYGYTF. CDR3 DNA sequence: TGCGCCAGCAGCTTGGCCACTAACTATGGCTACACCTTC.

The chain combines TRBV5-1 with TRBJ1-1; TRBD1 aligns across 9 bases. V trimming: 0 bases; J trimming: 1 base; junction bases outside the gene matches: 1. The germline CDR1 and CDR2 sequences are SGHRS and YFSETQ. The CDR3 covers 15 residues. The DNA for the CDR3 is TGCGCCAGCAGCTTGGGGACAGGGGCGAACACTGAAGCTTTCTTT. This sequence encodes CASSLGTGANTEAFF.